These T cell receptor beta chains were read from a single sample in a study of cytomegalovirus exposure and HLA in healthy donors. TCRdb's table, derived via immunoSEQ multiplex PCR, lists solely in-frame clones and lacks some. There are around 110,000 clones in the sample; 60% to 70% occur only once, and over 8.5% lies in the top ten. The material sequenced was PBMCs. These TCRs come from a woman between 35 and 50 years old in good health and CMV-seropositive. Each CDR3 is given with its conserved first and last residue.

v_gene	j_gene	len	CDR3aa
TRBV29-1	TRBJ1-1	16	CSVVIRWTGIYTEAFF
TRBV30	-	12	CAWRDSAVEQYF
TRBV5-4	TRBJ2-2	15	CASSPRQGADGELFF
TRBV5-1	TRBJ2-7	15	CASSLGGRALKEQYF
TRBV28	TRBJ2-1	14	CASSLGGFYNEQFF
TRBV29-1	TRBJ2-7	13	CSAGGATAYEQYF
TRBV2	TRBJ1-1	14	CASSDPTGSAEAFF
TRBV15	TRBJ1-4	14	CATTMDRANEKLFF
TRBV7-9	TRBJ2-3	16	CASSSPGQSRTDTQYF
TRBV5-6	TRBJ2-3	16	CASSSFFGRALDTQYF
TRBV7-2	-	14	CASSSWGGDYEQYF
TRBV5-6	TRBJ2-7	13	CASSFTNRAEQYF
TRBV6-6	TRBJ2-5	14	CASSTGLAEETQYF
TRBV4-2	TRBJ2-5	16	CASSQEGTGGRETQYF
TRBV7-2	TRBJ1-1	13	CASSITGMEVAFF
TRBV5-4	TRBJ2-5	15	CASSLGSGAGETQYF
TRBV11-1	TRBJ2-6	19	CASSDEGYTGLAGANVLTF
TRBV6-5	-	13	CASTDGSTYEQYF
TRBV27	TRBJ1-1	15	CASSGRDRGLHEAFF
TRBV18	TRBJ1-1	13	CASSGQKNTEAFF
TRBV19	TRBJ1-2	14	CASSIQAGLYGYTF
TRBV28	TRBJ2-7	16	CASSSLTSRGLYEQYF
TRBV2	TRBJ2-6	17	CASSGLAGSSGANVLTF
TRBV5-4	TRBJ2-7	14	CASSFSGPTYEQYF
TRBV27	TRBJ2-4	13	CASSFQRSNIQYF
TRBV27	TRBJ1-5	15	CASSFQGWGNQPQHF
TRBV28	TRBJ1-2	15	CASSPLRGRREGYTF
TRBV27	TRBJ2-3	15	CASSQRLAAADTQYF
TRBV5-1	TRBJ2-1	17	CASSLVTLADPSNEQFF
TRBV11-2	TRBJ2-5	14	CASSSWGVRETQYF
TRBV4-1	TRBJ2-7	16	CASSQDPLPSSYEQYF
TRBV29-1	TRBJ2-3	19	CSVVWETPIRGSSTDTQYF
TRBV9	TRBJ2-7	14	CASSVGGSLYEQYF
TRBV6-5	TRBJ1-1	13	CASSYQENTEAFF
TRBV18	TRBJ1-1	12	CASSLRVTEAFF
TRBV7-2	TRBJ2-7	16	CASSPPRSGRVVEQYF
TRBV30	TRBJ1-3	15	CAWDYGLAAGNTIYF
TRBV4-2	TRBJ1-5	13	CASSQDRAWPQHF
TRBV10-3	TRBJ2-1	13	CAISEYLHNEQFF
TRBV10-2	TRBJ2-7	14	CASSENRLTYEQYF
TRBV10-3	TRBJ2-1	11	CAISDRDEQFF
TRBV13	TRBJ2-5	14	CASSGGQDQEIQYF
TRBV7-9	TRBJ2-7	16	CASSLDWGGNRYEQYF
TRBV12-5	TRBJ2-2	17	CASGLVERTGNTGELFF
TRBV7-2	TRBJ2-3	15	CASRRMGRGPDTQYF
TRBV5-4	TRBJ2-7	14	CASSVRENEDEQYF
TRBV2	TRBJ1-4	16	CASSPRTGRPNEKLFF
TRBV7-6	TRBJ2-5	15	CASSLDVRSQETQYF
TRBV4-3	TRBJ2-3	16	CASSQALAGVTDTQYF
TRBV7-3	TRBJ2-2	15	CASRGGGTGTGELFF
TRBV5-3	TRBJ2-7	18	CARSLALAEITVPYEQYF
TRBV14	TRBJ2-7	13	CASSPGLVYEQYF
TRBV5-4	TRBJ1-5	14	CASSVTGAGQPQHF
TRBV19	TRBJ1-1	14	CASSMSGGIGEAFF
TRBV19	TRBJ2-6	18	CASRTSGQLSVRANVLTF
TRBV7-6	TRBJ2-7	15	CASSLNGGPPYEQYF
TRBV6-1	TRBJ2-2	13	CASSDYFAGELFF
TRBV5-1	TRBJ2-1	17	CASSLARTGLAYNEQFF